A single sample is the source of the 18 T cell receptor beta chains below, sequenced in a study of blood T cells in healthy people across ages. Combining a sample-barcoded 5' primer with a J-beta primer mix, a second PCR ran for about 7 to 12 cycles. Each CDR3 protein is one row after TCRdb ran MiXCR on the 5' RACE reads. Seen here are approximately 800,000 distinct CDR3 sequences, around half observed once, and the top ten hold 15% to 20%. Sequencing was done on a sample of blood. The receptors were gathered from a man aged 80 or over in good health.

CDR3 nucleotides: TGCAGCGTGCTAGAATTGGACAGGGCCGCTTTCTTT. Translation: CSVLELDRAAFF. J is TRBJ1-1 and V is TRBV29-1; 8 bases agree with TRBD1. Germline loops: CDR1 SQVTM, CDR2 ANQGSEA. Trimming cost V 6 bases and J 11 bases; bases outside gene matches: 11. The CDR3 is 12 residues long.

Notes on this clonotype: A much larger clone differs from this one at a single base, so this may be a read error. V and J are TRBV9 and TRBJ2-1, with TRBD2 identical over 8 bases. The DNA end favors TRBJ2-7, so the J call may be wrong. Germline loops: CDR1 SGDLS, CDR2 YYNGEE. The CDR3 is made up of 14 amino acids. CDR3 in amino acids: CASSVDGRAGEQYF. The CDR3 coding sequence is TGTGCCAGCAGCGTCGACGGGAGGGCCGGTGAGCAGTACTTC.

This clonotype was detected ten times or more. The chain couples TRBV4-3 to TRBJ2-3; D may correspond to TRBD1 or TRBD2 (5 bases each). Germline CDR1 is LGHNA and CDR2 is YSLEER. This CDR3 spans 14 amino acids. V was trimmed by 0 bases and J by 6 bases, leaving 10 bases between them. CDR3 amino acids: CASSQDLGEDTQYF. CDR3 DNA: TGCGCCAGCAGCCAAGATTTAGGGGAGGATACGCAGTATTTT.

The chain couples TRBV13 to TRBJ1-2; D remains ambiguous. Germline loops: CDR1 PRHDT, CDR2 FYEKMQ (reference sequence). V was pared by 7 bases and J by 0 bases, with 12 bases between. This CDR3 is built from 14 residues. CDR3 bases: TGTGCCAGCAACGAAAGGGTTGCTAACTATGGCTACACCTTC. Its protein is CASNERVANYGYTF. Complete variable domain (other parts from reference TRBV13 and TRBJ1-2): AAGVIQSPRHLIKEKRETATLKCYPIPRHDTVYWYQQGPGQDPQFLISFYEKMQSDKGSIPDRFSAQQFSDYHSELNMSSLELGDSALYFCASNERVANYGYTFGSGTRLTVV.

The V and J genes are TRBV18 and TRBJ2-5; D might be TRBD1 or TRBD2, each matching 5 bases. CDR1 KGHSH and CDR2 LQKENI come from the germline V gene. There are 15 residues in the CDR3. V was shortened by 0 bases and J by 2 bases, with 10 bases between the two germline ends. The CDR3 sequence: CASSPPPGRQETQYF. The CDR3 DNA sequence: TGTGCCAGCTCACCACCTCCGGGACGACAAGAGACCCAGTACTTC. Full variable domain (rest looked up from reference TRBV18 and TRBJ2-5): NAGVMQNPRHLVRRRGQEARLRCSPMKGHSHVYWYRQLPEEGLKFMVYLQKENIIDESGMPKERFSAEFPKEGPSILRIQQVVRGDSAAYFCASSPPPGRQETQYFGPGTRLLVL.

This rearrangement joins TRBV20-1 to TRBJ1-1; 8 nucleotides match TRBD1. Germline lookup yields CDR1 DFQATT and CDR2 SNEGSKA (reference sequence). J lost 3 bases, V lost 5 bases, and 8 bases had no gene match. The CDR3 covers 14 residues. The CDR3 sequence: CSADRGWEDTEAFF. The CDR3 coding sequence is TGCAGTGCTGACAGGGGATGGGAGGACACTGAAGCTTTCTTT.

As DNA, the CDR3 is TGCAGTGCTCGCAGGACAGCAAAAGAGACCCAGTACTTC. This translates into CSARRTAKETQYF. This chain connects TRBV20-1 to TRBJ2-7, with D maybe TRBD1 (6 bases). The DNA end lines up better with TRBJ2-5; the J call may be wrong. Germline V CDR1 and CDR2: DFQATT, SNEGSKA (reference sequence). The CDR3 consists of 13 residues.

This chain joins TRBV7-9 and TRBJ2-1; 9 bases align to TRBD1. J gave up 2 bases and V 5 bases, and 10 bases lay outside the gene matches. Germline V gene sequence: CDR1 SEHNR, CDR2 FQNEAQ (reference sequence). The CDR3 sequence is 17 residues long. CDR3 residues: CASSPRPGQGAYNEQFF. The CDR3 coding sequence is TGTGCCAGCAGCCCGAGGCCGGGACAGGGAGCCTACAATGAGCAGTTCTTC.

The chain employs TRBV7-9 and TRBJ2-5; perhaps TRBD2 as D (5 bases). TRBJ2-1 explains the end of the DNA better; the J call may be wrong. The CDR3 sequence is 15 residues long. The germline gives CDR1 SEHNR, CDR2 FQNEAQ (reference sequence). Written as DNA, the CDR3 is TGTGCCAGCAGCCGTAGAAGCGGCATACAAGAGACCCAGTTCTTC. This sequence encodes CASSRRSGIQETQFF.

The V call is TRBV6-6, the J call TRBJ2-6; 7 nucleotides agree with TRBD1. This CDR3 region has 14 residues. Germline lookup yields CDR1 MNHNY and CDR2 SVGAGI (reference sequence). The ends lost 8 bases at V and 3 bases at J; junction bases unmatched: 4. This CDR3 is CASYTGDGANVLTF. CDR3 DNA: TGTGCCAGCTACACAGGGGATGGGGCCAACGTCCTGACTTTC.

The rearrangement links TRBV4-3 to TRBJ1-2; TRBD1 matches at 9 bases. This CDR3 contains 18 residues. The germline gives CDR1 LGHNA, CDR2 YSLEER. V dropped 0 bases and J dropped 4; count of bases not matched to a gene: 12. As DNA, the CDR3 is TGCGCCAGCAGCCAAGACTGGGACAGGGATATGATGATCTATGGCTACACCTTC. It encodes CASSQDWDRDMMIYGYTF.

This rearrangement joins TRBV30 to TRBJ1-1; D perhaps matches TRBD1 (6 bases). V was trimmed by 0 bases and J by 6 bases, leaving 14 bases between them. The length of the CDR3 is 14 residues. Germline V gene lookup returns CDR1 GTSNPN and CDR2 SVGIG (reference sequence). CDR3 sequence (DNA): TGTGCCTGGAGTGTACCAGGGGCGAGGGCTGAAGCTTTCTTT. The encoded protein is CAWSVPGARAEAFF. Based on the CDR3 plus reference TRBV30 and TRBJ1-1, the full variable domain is SQTIHQWPATLVQPVGSPLSLECTVEGTSNPNLYWYRQAAGRGLQLLFYSVGIGQISSEVPQNLSASRPQDRQFILSSKKLLLSDSGFYLCAWSVPGARAEAFFGQGTRLTVV.

To note about this clonotype: A much larger clone sits a single nucleotide away, making a read error possible. The chain uses TRBV20-1 and TRBJ2-1, with D possibly being TRBD1 or TRBD2 (5 bases each). CDR1 DFQATT and CDR2 SNEGSKA come from the germline V gene (reference sequence). The CDR3 contains 12 residues. Trimming cost V 8 bases and J 8 bases, with 16 bases left between them. CDR3 sequence reads: CSPGRPLYEQFF. The CDR3 region has the DNA TGCAGTCCGGGGCGGCCCCTCTATGAGCAGTTCTTC.

This sequence joins TRBV6-1 and TRBJ2-1, with TRBD1 matching 11 bases. CDR1 is MNHNS, CDR2 SASEGT, per germline. Unmatched junction bases numbered 5, after V lost 3 bases and J lost 10 bases. The CDR3 consists of 14 residues. The CDR3 region is CASSEERTGGEQFF. CDR3 bases: TGTGCCAGCAGTGAGGAAAGGACAGGGGGCGAGCAGTTCTTC.

The rearrangement joins TRBV25-1 to TRBJ2-7; no firm D call. Germline lookup yields CDR1 MGHDK and CDR2 SYGVNS. The germline V and J ends were trimmed by 3 bases and 0 bases, with 9 bases remaining between them. This CDR3 region has 14 residues. CDR3 sequence (DNA): TGTGCCAGCAGTGATGTATCGGGCTCCTACGAGCAGTACTTC. The encoded protein is CASSDVSGSYEQYF.

As for this clonotype: A single base separates this from a much larger clone, so it may be a read error. The rearrangement links TRBV6-5 to TRBJ2-7; 14 nucleotides agree with TRBD2. Per the germline V gene, CDR1 is MNHEY and CDR2 is SVGAGI. The CDR3 covers 16 residues. After removal of 7 bases from V and 7 bases from J, the junction contained 12 bases not matched to a gene. CDR3 amino acids: CASTNGLAGGANEQYF. CDR3 in DNA: TGTGCCAGCACCAACGGACTAGCGGGAGGAGCGAATGAGCAGTACTTC.

J is TRBJ2-1 and V is TRBV12-3 or TRBV12-4; 8 positions agree with TRBD2. The CDR3 consists of 17 residues. The trim removed 6 bases at V and 4 bases at J, leaving 14 bases unmatched. The CDR3 protein is CASSIAPTSGGYNEQFF. The CDR3 DNA follows: TGTGCCAGCAGCATAGCACCCACAAGCGGGGGATACAATGAGCAGTTCTTC.

The chain couples TRBV10-3 to TRBJ2-7, with a weak D call TRBD1 (7 bases). CDR3 length equals 14 residues. CDR1 and CDR2 (germline): ENHRY, SYGVKD. Trimming shortened V by 4 bases and J by 1 base, and 11 bases separated the two germline ends. The CDR3 nucleotides are TGTGCCATCAGTGCAGGGGGGATTTCCTACGAGCAGTACTTC. Translating gives CAISAGGISYEQYF.